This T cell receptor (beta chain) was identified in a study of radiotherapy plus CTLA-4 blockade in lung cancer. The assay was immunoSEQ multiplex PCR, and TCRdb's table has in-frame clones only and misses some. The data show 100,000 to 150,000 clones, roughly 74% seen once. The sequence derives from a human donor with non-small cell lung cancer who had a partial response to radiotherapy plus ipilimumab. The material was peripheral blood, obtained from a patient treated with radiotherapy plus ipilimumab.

CDR3 DNA sequence: TGCGCCAGCAGCGGGACCGGGACAAGCTCCTACAATGAGCAGTTCTTC. Protein: CASSGTGTSSYNEQFF. The chain employs TRBV5-1 and TRBJ2-1; possibly TRBD1 for D (6 bases). V was cut by 4 bases and J by 0 bases, with 14 bases left in between. CDR1 SGHRS and CDR2 YFSETQ come from the germline V gene. This CDR3 contains 16 residues.